These T cell receptor beta chains were read from a single sample in a study of regulatory T cells in long-lasting Graves disease. TCRdb used MiXCR to reprocess the multiplex PCR reads, holding one entry per CDR3 protein. Of hundreds of thousands of distinct CDR3 sequences listed, 15% to 20% were seen once; the top ten hold about 27%. Another study also made use of these data, one on T cells in Graves' hyperthyroidism and ophthalmopathy.

This material consisted of peripheral blood mononuclear cells (PBMCs), taken at new diagnosis, from a patient treated with antithyroid drugs. The receptor source for this set is a man in his forties or fifties with Graves disease. The CDR3 runs from the conserved cysteine through the conserved F or W. D genes are given only for firm matches. Size values are once, few and many counts, or a class for expanded clones, and some rows have none.

J,size,D,V,CDR3,DNA
TRBJ1-3,NA,NA,TRBV6-2/TRBV6-3,CASSYSPSGTYSGNTIYF,TGTGCCAGCAGTTACTCCCCCTCTGGCACTTACTCTGGAAACACCATATATTTT
TRBJ1-2,NA,NA,TRBV19,CASSINYGYTF,TGTGCCAGTAGTATCAACTATGGCTACACCTTC
TRBJ1-1,NA,NA,TRBV19,CASSDRGGLDTEAFF,TGTGCCAGTAGTGATCGCGGGGGGCTGGACACTGAAGCTTTCTTT
TRBJ2-1,many,NA,TRBV10-3,CAISELQGGTQFF,TGTGCCATCAGTGAACTACAGGGGGGGACGCAGTTCTTC
TRBJ1-5,NA,TRBD1,TRBV2,CASSDRARQPQHF,TGTGCCAGCTCGGACAGGGCCCGTCAGCCCCAGCATTTT
TRBJ2-5,few,TRBD2,TRBV5-4,CASRGGLSGGRETQYF,TGTGCCAGCAGGGGGGGACTGAGCGGGGGAAGGGAGACCCAGTACTTC
TRBJ2-1,many,TRBD2,TRBV5-1,CASSLAGRNEQFF,TGTGCCAGCAGCTTAGCGGGTCGCAATGAGCAGTTCTTC
TRBJ2-7,many,TRBD1,TRBV28,CASSPGTGGYEQYF,TGTGCCAGCAGCCCCGGGACAGGGGGCTACGAGCAGTACTTC
TRBJ2-5,many,TRBD1,TRBV28,CASSLTGGQETQYF,TGTGCCAGCAGTTTAACAGGGGGCCAAGAGACCCAGTACTTC
TRBJ1-6,NA,TRBD1,TRBV28,CASSPYRGSPLHF,TGTGCCAGCAGTCCGTACAGGGGATCACCCCTCCACTTT
TRBJ1-1,NA,NA,TRBV19,CASSIDLVEAFF,TGTGCCAGTAGTATAGATCTGGTTGAAGCTTTCTTT
TRBJ1-1,many,TRBD1,TRBV9,CASSVEITGEGTEAFF,TGTGCCAGCAGCGTAGAGATAACAGGGGAAGGGACTGAAGCTTTCTTT
TRBJ1-5,few,NA,TRBV19,CASSMRNQPQHF,TGTGCCAGTAGTATGAGAAATCAGCCCCAGCATTTT
TRBJ2-6,NA,NA,TRBV10-2,CASRYRAGANVLTF,TGCGCCAGCAGGTACAGGGCTGGGGCCAACGTCCTGACTTTC
TRBJ2-1,NA,NA,TRBV12-3/TRBV12-4,CASGGGVINEQFF,TGTGCCAGTGGGGGCGGGGTGATCAATGAGCAGTTCTTC
TRBJ2-5,few,NA,TRBV12-3/TRBV12-4,CASTVRSQETQYF,TGTGCCAGCACCGTGCGGAGTCAAGAGACCCAGTACTTC
TRBJ2-4,many,NA,TRBV5-5,CASSLAEAKNIQYF,TGTGCCAGCAGCTTGGCGGAAGCCAAAAACATTCAGTACTTC
TRBJ2-3,many,NA,TRBV2,CASSAIKNVWDTQYF,TGTGCCAGCAGTGCGATAAAAAACGTCTGGGATACGCAGTATTTT
TRBJ1-3,NA,NA,TRBV20-1,CSARDFRTGVPGNTIYF,TGCAGTGCTAGAGATTTTCGAACTGGGGTGCCTGGAAACACCATATATTTT
TRBJ2-1,many,TRBD1,TRBV5-1,CASSGGQVYNEQFF,TGCGCCAGCAGCGGGGGACAGGTTTACAATGAGCAGTTCTTC
TRBJ2-5,few,TRBD2,TRBV5-1,CASSLLSTSGGRETQYF,TGCGCCAGCAGCTTACTATCGACTAGCGGGGGAAGGGAGACCCAGTACTTC
TRBJ2-7,few,TRBD1,TRBV29-1,CSARGTGGVSHEQYF,TGCAGCGCAAGGGGCACAGGGGGAGTAAGCCACGAGCAGTACTTC
TRBJ2-7,few,TRBD2,TRBV4-3,CASSQDTLAGAEQYF,TGCGCCAGCAGCCAAGATACGCTAGCGGGGGCGGAGCAGTACTTC
TRBJ2-3,many,NA,TRBV10-3,CAISEYTDTQYF,TGTGCCATCAGTGAGTACACAGATACGCAGTATTTT
TRBJ2-1,NA,NA,TRBV5-4,CASSLQGIYNEQFF,TGTGCCAGCAGCTTGCAAGGTATCTACAATGAGCAGTTCTTC
TRBJ2-7,few,NA,TRBV5-6,CASSLGLGVHEQYF,TGTGCCAGCAGCTTGGGACTAGGAGTCCACGAGCAGTACTTC
TRBJ2-4,many,TRBD2,TRBV20-1,CSARSGGARVTKNIQYF,TGCAGTGCTAGAAGCGGGGGGGCCAGGGTTACCAAAAACATTCAGTACTTC
TRBJ1-3,NA,TRBD1,TRBV19,CASSISGQDSGNTIYF,TGTGCCAGTAGTATCTCGGGACAGGATTCTGGAAACACCATATATTTT
TRBJ2-3,many,TRBD2,TRBV5-1,CASSWGLAGTDTQYF,TGCGCCAGCAGCTGGGGACTAGCGGGTACAGATACGCAGTATTTT
TRBJ2-3,NA,NA,TRBV6-1,CASRRSRGFGSDTQYF,TGTGCCAGCAGAAGATCCAGGGGTTTCGGATCAGATACGCAGTATTTT
TRBJ1-2,NA,NA,TRBV6-1,CASSDFFRPTNYGYTF,TGTGCCAGCAGTGATTTTTTCCGCCCCACTAACTATGGCTACACCTTC
TRBJ2-3,few,NA,TRBV20-1,CSARDPKGGFTDTQYF,TGCAGTGCTAGAGACCCTAAGGGGGGTTTCACAGATACGCAGTATTTT
TRBJ1-5,many,NA,TRBV20-1,CSARIAGAQPQHF,TGCAGTGCTAGAATCGCAGGAGCACAGCCCCAGCATTTT
TRBJ1-2,few,NA,TRBV5-1,CASSLRSQDYGYTF,TGCGCCAGCAGCTTGCGTTCCCAGGACTATGGCTACACCTTC
TRBJ2-1,many,NA,TRBV28,CASLTSGPYNEQFF,TGTGCCAGTCTTACCAGCGGGCCCTACAATGAGCAGTTCTTC
TRBJ2-1,few,TRBD2,TRBV6-2/TRBV6-3,CASIAAGGLGEQFF,TGTGCCAGCATAGCAGCGGGGGGGCTGGGTGAGCAGTTCTTC
TRBJ1-3,many,NA,TRBV28,CASSLLQDLSGNTIYF,TGTGCCAGCAGTTTATTACAGGACCTTTCTGGAAACACCATATATTTT
TRBJ2-2,many,NA,TRBV2,CASSGEVSGELFF,TGTGCCAGCAGTGGGGAGGTATCCGGGGAGCTGTTTTTT
TRBJ2-2,many,NA,TRBV11-2,CASSPRASGYTGELFF,TGTGCCAGCAGCCCACGAGCCTCGGGCTACACCGGGGAGCTGTTTTTT
TRBJ2-2,few,NA,TRBV19,CASSGGAANTGELFF,TGTGCCAGCAGTGGCGGGGCCGCCAACACCGGGGAGCTGTTTTTT
TRBJ2-1,many,NA,TRBV7-6,CASSVRGASYNEQFF,TGTGCCAGCAGCGTACGGGGGGCTAGCTACAATGAGCAGTTCTTC
TRBJ2-3,many,NA,TRBV7-9,CASSLNVDTQYF,TGTGCCAGCAGCTTAAATGTGGATACGCAGTATTTT